This is a list of T cell receptor beta chains from one sample in a study of OX40 agonist ivuxolimab in advanced cancers. The protocol was immunoSEQ multiplex PCR, while the TCRdb copy is restricted to in-frame clones and leaves out a portion. The sample includes tens of thousands of clones, about 87% of them seen just once. Sequencing was performed on CD4+ or CD8+ T cells sorted from blood, taken in a trial of the OX40 agonist ivuxolimab. These receptor sequences come from an adult with an advanced solid tumor such as melanoma, head and neck, liver or kidney cancer. CDR3s include the opening cysteine and the closing phenylalanine or tryptophan.

>TRBV19|TRBJ1-1
CASMSGVGTEAFF
>TRBV27|TRBJ2-4
CASSLSRGLLNIQYF
>TRBV7-9|TRBJ2-3
CASSLAGTGDTQYF
>TRBV9|TRBJ2-1
CASSVEAGDWNEQFF
>TRBV2|TRBJ2-4
CASLAGLLAKNIQYF
>TRBV9|TRBJ2-1
CASSVAVAGDNEQFF
>TRBV11-2|TRBJ2-5
CASSRRWEGETQYF
>TRBV7-2|TRBJ2-1
CASSLRLAGISYNEQFF
>TRBV4-1|TRBJ1-2
CASSGRDSNYGYTF
>TRBV5-8|TRBJ1-5
CASSSGTVYSNQPQHF
>TRBV7-9|TRBJ1-1
CASSFLDRAEAFF
>TRBV6-4|TRBJ2-5
CASSPTSGGSETQYF
>TRBV12-5|TRBJ1-2
CASGLVLGQGVDPGYTF
>TRBV30|TRBJ2-7
CAWSVFSRSSYEQYF
>TRBV11-2|TRBJ1-5
CASSRGAGQPQHF
>TRBV6-1|TRBJ1-1
CASSGSVQGKFGAFF
>TRBV18|TRBJ2-3
CASSPRGIPTTDTQYF
>TRBV19|TRBJ1-5
CASSISRRDGNQPQHF
>TRBV4-1|TRBJ2-3
CASSLKPGLAGGNVRTDTQYF
>TRBV4-1|TRBJ1-5
CASSLRLTAGNQPQHF
>TRBV7-2|TRBJ2-3
CASSLDLEGIGTQYF
>TRBV28|TRBJ1-2
CASSRTEGYTF
>TRBV11-3|TRBJ2-2
CASSSPGGRNTGELFF
>TRBV5-6|TRBJ2-3
CASSAPGYHTDTQYF
>TRBV5-4|TRBJ2-3
CASRAGTSGNRAIDTQYF
>TRBV9|TRBJ1-2
CASSTPGGRNGYTF
>TRBV18|TRBJ1-2
CASSPGETNYGYTF